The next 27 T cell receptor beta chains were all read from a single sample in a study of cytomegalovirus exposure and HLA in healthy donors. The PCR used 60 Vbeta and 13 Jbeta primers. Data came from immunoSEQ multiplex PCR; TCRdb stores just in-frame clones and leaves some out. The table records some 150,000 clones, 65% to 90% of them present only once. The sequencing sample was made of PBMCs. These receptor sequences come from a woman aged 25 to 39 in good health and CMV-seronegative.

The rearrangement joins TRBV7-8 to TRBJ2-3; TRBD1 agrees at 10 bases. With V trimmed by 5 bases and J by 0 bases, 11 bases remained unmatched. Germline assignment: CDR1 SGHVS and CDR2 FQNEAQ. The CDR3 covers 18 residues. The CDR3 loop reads CASSIPGQGLSSTDTQYF. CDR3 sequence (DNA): TGTGCCAGCAGCATCCCGGGACAGGGGTTATCAAGCACAGATACGCAGTATTTT.

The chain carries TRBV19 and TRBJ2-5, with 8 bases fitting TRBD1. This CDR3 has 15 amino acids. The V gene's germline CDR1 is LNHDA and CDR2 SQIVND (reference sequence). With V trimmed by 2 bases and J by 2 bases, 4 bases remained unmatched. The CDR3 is CASSIRTGPQETQYF. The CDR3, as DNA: TGTGCCAGTAGTATAAGGACAGGGCCACAAGAGACCCAGTACTTC.

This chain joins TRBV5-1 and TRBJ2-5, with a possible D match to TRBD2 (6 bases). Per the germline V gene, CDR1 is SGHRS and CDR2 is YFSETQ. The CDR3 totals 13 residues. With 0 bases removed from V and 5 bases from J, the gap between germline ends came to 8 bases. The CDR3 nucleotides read TGCGCCAGCAGCTTGGGCGGGGTTGAGACCCAGTACTTC. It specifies CASSLGGVETQYF.

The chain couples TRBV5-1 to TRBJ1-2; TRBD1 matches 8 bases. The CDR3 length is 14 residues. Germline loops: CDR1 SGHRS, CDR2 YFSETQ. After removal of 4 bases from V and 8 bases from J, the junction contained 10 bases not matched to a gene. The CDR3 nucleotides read TGCGCCAGCAGCGCGGACAGGGAGGCGGAAGGCTACACCTTC. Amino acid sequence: CASSADREAEGYTF.

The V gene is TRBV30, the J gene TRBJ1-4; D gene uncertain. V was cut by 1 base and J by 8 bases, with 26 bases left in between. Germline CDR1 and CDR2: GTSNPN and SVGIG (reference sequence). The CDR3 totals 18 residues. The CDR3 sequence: CAWSDRAQAGGFWEKLFF. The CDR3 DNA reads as TGTGCCTGGAGTGATCGGGCTCAGGCAGGAGGGTTCTGGGAAAAACTGTTTTTT.

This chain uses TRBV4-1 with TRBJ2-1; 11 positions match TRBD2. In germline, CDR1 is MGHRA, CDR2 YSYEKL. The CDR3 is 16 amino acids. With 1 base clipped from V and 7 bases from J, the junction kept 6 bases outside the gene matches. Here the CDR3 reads CASSQALAGDFNEQFF. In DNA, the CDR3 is TGCGCCAGCAGCCAAGCACTAGCGGGGGATTTTAATGAGCAGTTCTTC.

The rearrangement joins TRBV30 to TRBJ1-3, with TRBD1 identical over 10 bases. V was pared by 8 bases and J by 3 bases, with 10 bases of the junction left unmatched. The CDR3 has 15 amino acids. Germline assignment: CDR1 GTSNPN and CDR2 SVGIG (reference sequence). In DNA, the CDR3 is TGTGCCCGGGGTTGGACAGGGGGTGGTGGAAACACCATATATTTT. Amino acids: CARGWTGGGGNTIYF.

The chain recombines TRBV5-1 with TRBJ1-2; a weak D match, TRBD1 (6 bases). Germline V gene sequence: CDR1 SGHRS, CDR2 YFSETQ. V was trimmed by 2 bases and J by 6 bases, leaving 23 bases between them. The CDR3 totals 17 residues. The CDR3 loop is CASSFTTGPQGSDGYTF. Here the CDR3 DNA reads TGCGCCAGCAGCTTTACCACGGGCCCCCAGGGGTCGGATGGCTACACCTTC.

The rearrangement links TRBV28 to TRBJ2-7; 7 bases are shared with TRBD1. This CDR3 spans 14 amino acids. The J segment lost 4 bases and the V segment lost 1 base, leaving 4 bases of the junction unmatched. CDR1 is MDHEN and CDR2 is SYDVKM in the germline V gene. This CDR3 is CASSLLTGTYEQYF. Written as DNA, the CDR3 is TGTGCCAGCAGTTTATTGACAGGGACATACGAGCAGTACTTC.

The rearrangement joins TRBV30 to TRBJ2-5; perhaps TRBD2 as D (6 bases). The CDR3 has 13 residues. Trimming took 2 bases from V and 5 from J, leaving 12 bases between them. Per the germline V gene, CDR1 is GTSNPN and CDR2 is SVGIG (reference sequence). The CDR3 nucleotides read TGTGCCTGGAGTAAACGGGAGTGGGAGACCCAGTACTTC. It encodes CAWSKREWETQYF.

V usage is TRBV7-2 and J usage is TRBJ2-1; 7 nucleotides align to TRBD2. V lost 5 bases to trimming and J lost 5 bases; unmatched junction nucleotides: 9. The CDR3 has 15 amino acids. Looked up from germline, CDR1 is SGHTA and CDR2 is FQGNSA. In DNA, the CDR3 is TGTGCCAGCAGCCGACAGCGGGGATTTAACAATGAGCAGTTCTTC. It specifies CASSRQRGFNNEQFF.

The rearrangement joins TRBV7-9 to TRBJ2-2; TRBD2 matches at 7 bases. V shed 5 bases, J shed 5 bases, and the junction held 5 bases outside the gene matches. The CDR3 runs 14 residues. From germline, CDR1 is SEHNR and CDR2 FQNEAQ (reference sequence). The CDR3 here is CASSNRGETGELFF. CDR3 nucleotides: TGTGCCAGCAGCAACCGGGGGGAAACCGGGGAGCTGTTTTTT.

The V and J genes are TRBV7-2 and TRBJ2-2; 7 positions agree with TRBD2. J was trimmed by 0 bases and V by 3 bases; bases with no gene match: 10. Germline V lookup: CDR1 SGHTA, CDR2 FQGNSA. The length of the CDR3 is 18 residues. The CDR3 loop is CASSFYGRSGANTGELFF. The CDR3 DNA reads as TGTGCCAGCAGCTTTTACGGGAGAAGCGGGGCGAACACCGGGGAGCTGTTTTTT.

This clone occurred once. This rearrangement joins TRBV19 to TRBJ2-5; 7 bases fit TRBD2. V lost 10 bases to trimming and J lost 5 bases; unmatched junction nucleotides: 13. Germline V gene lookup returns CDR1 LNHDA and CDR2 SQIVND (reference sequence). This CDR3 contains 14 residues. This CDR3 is CATRLRGEGETQYF. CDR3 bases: TGTGCCACCAGGCTACGTGGGGAGGGCGAGACCCAGTACTTC.

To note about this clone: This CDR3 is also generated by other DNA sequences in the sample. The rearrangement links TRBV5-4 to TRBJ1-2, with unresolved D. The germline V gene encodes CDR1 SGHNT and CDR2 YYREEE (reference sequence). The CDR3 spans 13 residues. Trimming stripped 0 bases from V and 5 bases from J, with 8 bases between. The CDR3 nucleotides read TGTGCCAGCAGCTTGGACCGGTCTTATGGCTACACCTTC. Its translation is CASSLDRSYGYTF.

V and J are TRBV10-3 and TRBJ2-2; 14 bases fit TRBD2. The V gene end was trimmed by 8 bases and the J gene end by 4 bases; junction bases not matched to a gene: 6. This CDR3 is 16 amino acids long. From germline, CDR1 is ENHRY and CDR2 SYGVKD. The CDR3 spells CAIGGLAGGPTGELFF. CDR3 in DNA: TGTGCCATCGGAGGACTAGCGGGAGGACCCACCGGGGAGCTGTTTTTT.

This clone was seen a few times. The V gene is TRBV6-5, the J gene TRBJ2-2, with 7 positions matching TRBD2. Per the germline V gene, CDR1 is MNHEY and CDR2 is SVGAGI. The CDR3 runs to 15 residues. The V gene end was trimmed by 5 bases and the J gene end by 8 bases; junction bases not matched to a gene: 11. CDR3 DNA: TGTGCCAGCAGTCGATGGGGCGGGGGAGAAGGGGAGCTGTTTTTT. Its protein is CASSRWGGGEGELFF.

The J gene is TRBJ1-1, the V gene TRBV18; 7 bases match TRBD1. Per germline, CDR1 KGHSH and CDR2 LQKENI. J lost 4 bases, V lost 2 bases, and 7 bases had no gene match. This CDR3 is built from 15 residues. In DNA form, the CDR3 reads TGTGCCAGCTCACCAGAGACAGGGTGGGGCACTGAAGCTTTCTTT. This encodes CASSPETGWGTEAFF.

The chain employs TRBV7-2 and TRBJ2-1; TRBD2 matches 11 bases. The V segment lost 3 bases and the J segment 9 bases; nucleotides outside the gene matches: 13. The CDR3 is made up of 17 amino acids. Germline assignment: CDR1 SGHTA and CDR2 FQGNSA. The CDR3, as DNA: TGTGCCAGCAGCTTGGGGGGTAGCGGGGGGGTTTCGGGTGAGCAGTTCTTC. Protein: CASSLGGSGGVSGEQFF.

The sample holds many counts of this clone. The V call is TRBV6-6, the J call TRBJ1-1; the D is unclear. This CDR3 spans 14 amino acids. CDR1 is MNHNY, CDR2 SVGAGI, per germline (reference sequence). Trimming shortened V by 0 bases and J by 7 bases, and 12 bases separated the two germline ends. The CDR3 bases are TGTGCCAGCAGTTACTCGCAGAGTCGGGATGAAGCTTTCTTT. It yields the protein CASSYSQSRDEAFF.

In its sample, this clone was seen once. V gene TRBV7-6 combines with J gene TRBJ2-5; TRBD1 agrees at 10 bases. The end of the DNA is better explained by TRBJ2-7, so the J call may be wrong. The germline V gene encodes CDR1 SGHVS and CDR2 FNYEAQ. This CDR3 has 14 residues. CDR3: CASSSGTGDYEQYF. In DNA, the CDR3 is TGTGCCAGCAGCTCTGGGACAGGGGACTACGAGCAGTACTTC.

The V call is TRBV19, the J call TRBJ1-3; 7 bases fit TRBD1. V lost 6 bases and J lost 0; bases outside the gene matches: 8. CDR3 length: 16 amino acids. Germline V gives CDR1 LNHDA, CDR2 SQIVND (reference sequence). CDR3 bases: TGTGCCAGTAGCGGACAGGCGGTGCACTCTGGAAACACCATATATTTT. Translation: CASSGQAVHSGNTIYF.

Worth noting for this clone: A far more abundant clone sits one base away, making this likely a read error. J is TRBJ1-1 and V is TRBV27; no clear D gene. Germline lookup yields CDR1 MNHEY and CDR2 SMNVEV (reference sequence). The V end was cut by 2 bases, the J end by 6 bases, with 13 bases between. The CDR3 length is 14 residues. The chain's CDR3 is CASSLGPRFAEAFF. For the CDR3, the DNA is TGTGCCAGCAGTTTAGGTCCTCGGTTTGCTGAAGCTTTCTTT.

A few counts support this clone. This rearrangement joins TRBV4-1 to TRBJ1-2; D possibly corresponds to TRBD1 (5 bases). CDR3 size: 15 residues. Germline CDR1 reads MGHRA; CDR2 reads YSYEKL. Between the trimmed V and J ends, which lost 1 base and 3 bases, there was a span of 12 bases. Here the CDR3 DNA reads TGCGCCAGCAGCCAAGCCGGGGGTGGGGACTATGGCTACACCTTC. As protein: CASSQAGGGDYGYTF.

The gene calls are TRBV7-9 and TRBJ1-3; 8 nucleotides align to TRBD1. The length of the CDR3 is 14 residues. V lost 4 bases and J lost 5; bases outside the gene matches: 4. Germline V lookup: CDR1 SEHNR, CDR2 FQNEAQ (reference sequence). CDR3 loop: CASSSQGARNTIYF. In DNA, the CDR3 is TGTGCCAGCAGCTCCCAGGGGGCACGAAACACCATATATTTT.

The DNA for the CDR3 is TGCGCCAGCAGCCACGGTGACTCCTACGAGCAGTACTTC. This encodes CASSHGDSYEQYF. The rearrangement uses TRBV10-1 and TRBJ2-7; D gene unclear. The CDR3 consists of 13 residues. The germline gives CDR1 WNHNN, CDR2 SYGVQD (reference sequence). With 6 bases removed from V and 0 bases from J, the gap between germline ends came to 9 bases.

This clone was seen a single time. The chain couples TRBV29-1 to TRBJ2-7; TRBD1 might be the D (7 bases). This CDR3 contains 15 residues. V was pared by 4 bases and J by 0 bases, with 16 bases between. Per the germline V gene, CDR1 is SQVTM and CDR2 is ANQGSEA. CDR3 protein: CSVGGEDRSSYEQYF. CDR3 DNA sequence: TGCAGCGTTGGGGGGGAGGACAGGAGCTCCTACGAGCAGTACTTC.